This TCR beta chain was recorded in a study of spatial heterogeneity in lung cancer. With respect to this clonotype: A read error is possible here, since a much larger clone lies one base away. The CDR3 does not end in the conserved phenylalanine or tryptophan, so this is likely a read error.

The ends were cut back, 5 bases at V and 7 bases at J, with 21 bases in the middle. This CDR3 comprises 16 residues. Germline CDR1 SGHTA, CDR2 FQGNSA. TCRdb re-derived calls from the 5' RACE reads in MiXCR, one entry per CDR3 protein. The sample has under 14,000 distinct CDR3 sequences, about 24% seen once. Indicated time point: sample taken at primary tumor resection. Material for sequencing was whole RNA from tumor, nontumor lung or frozen PBMC, left unsorted. This specimen consisted of PBMCs, obtained at surgery. The receptor's source is a female donor with early-stage non-small cell lung cancer. The chain uses TRBV7-2 and TRBJ2-1; tentatively, D is TRBD2 (6 bases). CDR3 sequence reads: CASSGRLGAFGNEQFI. The CDR3 DNA reads TGTGCCAGCAGCGGGCGACTAGGAGCTTTTGGTAATGAGCAGTTCATC.